The entry below describes one T cell receptor beta chain. This record belongs to a study of patients and donors after allogeneic stem cell transplantation. TCRdb reprocessed the RT-PCR reads via MiXCR and lists one record per CDR3 protein. The data hold about 400,000 distinct CDR3 sequences, with 16% observed a single time. The TCR originated in a human donor who was either an allogeneic HSCT recipient or a stem cell or donor lymphocyte infusion donor (not recorded which). It is not recorded whose cells these are; they may come from a transplant donor. The specimen was blood, either unsorted or a sorted T cell fraction (not recorded which).

The CDR3 DNA reads TGCGCCAGCAGCCAACTTTCCGGGACAGATGTTTATGGCTACACCTTC. Its translation: CASSQLSGTDVYGYTF. V gene TRBV4-1 combines with J gene TRBJ1-2; 7 positions agree with TRBD1. CDR1 and CDR2 from the germline V gene are MGHRA and YSYEKL. The trim removed 2 bases at V and 5 bases at J, leaving 11 bases unmatched. The CDR3 covers 16 residues.